These 17 T cell receptor beta chains originate from one sample sequenced in a study of cytomegalovirus exposure and HLA in healthy donors. A multiplex PCR was run with 60 Vbeta primers and 13 Jbeta primers. Clones were sequenced by immunoSEQ multiplex PCR, and TCRdb holds only the in-frame ones, with some missing. This table holds 100,000 to 150,000 clones, 70% to 80% found once. The sample consisted of PBMCs. The receptors were sampled from a man in his forties in good health and CMV-seropositive.

The gene calls are TRBV7-2 and TRBJ1-1; 7 positions match TRBD1. The CDR3 contains 18 residues. After removal of 2 bases from V and 1 base from J, the junction contained 13 bases not matched to a gene. The germline V gene has CDR1 SGHTA and CDR2 FQGNSA. CDR3 protein: CASSLKRQGQRPNTEAFF. CDR3 nucleotides: TGTGCCAGCAGCTTAAAAAGACAGGGCCAAAGACCGAACACTGAAGCTTTCTTT.

As to this clone: At one of its ends the junction is not consistent with the germline gene, which may arise from a read error. The DNA for the CDR3 is TGTGCCTGGAGTGGCCAAGAGGGCCATCAGTACTTT. Encoded protein: CAWSGQEGHQYF. The genes are TRBV30 and TRBJ2-4, with TRBD2 as a possible D gene (5 bases). CDR1 and CDR2 (germline): GTSNPN, SVGIG (reference sequence). This CDR3 region has 12 residues.

The V and J genes are TRBV7-9 and TRBJ2-2, with 8 bases lining up with TRBD1. Germline V CDR1 and CDR2: SEHNR, FQNEAQ (reference sequence). This CDR3 spans 15 amino acids. Trimming removed 4 bases from V and 5 bases from J; junction bases left unmatched: 6. CDR3 sequence (DNA): TGTGCCAGCAGCTCCGGGCAGGGGGCTACCGGGGAGCTGTTTTTT. Amino acid sequence: CASSSGQGATGELFF.

The chain uses TRBV11-2 and TRBJ1-4; D unresolved. V was pared by 0 bases and J by 8 bases, with 10 bases between. This CDR3 is built from 14 residues. Germline CDR1 reads SGHAT; CDR2 reads FQNNGV. Here the CDR3 DNA reads TGTGCCAGCAGCTTAGATCTCCTCGGGGAAAAACTGTTTTTT. Its protein product is CASSLDLLGEKLFF.

This clone came up once. This chain uses TRBV5-1 with TRBJ2-5; 7 positions agree with TRBD1. V dropped 4 bases and J dropped 2; count of bases not matched to a gene: 8. CDR3 length: 15 residues. Germline CDR1 is SGHRS and CDR2 is YFSETQ. The CDR3 loop reads CASSRDSPDQETQYF. In DNA, the CDR3 is TGCGCCAGCAGCCGGGACAGTCCGGATCAAGAGACCCAGTACTTC.

The table lists this clone with a count of one. This chain uses TRBV7-2 with TRBJ1-5; maybe TRBD1 (6 bases). This CDR3 comprises 13 residues. The germline gives CDR1 SGHTA, CDR2 FQGNSA. V lost 5 bases, J lost 4 bases, and 9 bases lay in between. CDR3 nucleotide sequence: TGTGCCAGCAGCCTCCAGGGGAATCAGCCCCAGCATTTT. It is translated as CASSLQGNQPQHF.

This sequence joins TRBV19 and TRBJ1-1; D might be TRBD1 (6 bases). Trimming shortened V by 6 bases and J by 4 bases, and 15 bases separated the two germline ends. Per the germline V gene, CDR1 is LNHDA and CDR2 is SQIVND (reference sequence). This CDR3 comprises 14 residues. The CDR3 is CASSSPGHLTEAFF. CDR3 DNA sequence: TGTGCCAGTAGCTCCCCGGGACACCTCACTGAAGCTTTCTTT.

The V call is TRBV30, the J call TRBJ2-7; 12 bases are shared with TRBD1. The V segment lost 4 bases and the J segment 4 bases; nucleotides outside the gene matches: 8. CDR3 length equals 15 residues. Germline V CDR1 and CDR2: GTSNPN, SVGIG (reference sequence). The CDR3 region is CAWNQGQGALYEQYF. Written as DNA, the CDR3 is TGTGCCTGGAACCAGGGACAGGGGGCCTTATACGAGCAGTACTTC.

The chain links TRBV4-2 to TRBJ2-5; 11 bases are shared with TRBD2. Germline V gene data show CDR1 as LGHNA and CDR2 as YNFKEQ. With 1 base clipped from V and 2 bases from J, the junction kept 9 bases outside the gene matches. The CDR3 covers 18 residues. CDR3 protein: CASSQVVSGGGLQETQYF. The CDR3 DNA is TGTGCCAGCAGCCAAGTTGTTAGCGGGGGGGGACTTCAAGAGACCCAGTACTTC.

In its sample, this clone was seen a few times. The rearrangement links TRBV19 to TRBJ2-1; TRBD2 matches at 8 bases. Germline V gives CDR1 LNHDA, CDR2 SQIVND (reference sequence). The J segment lost 10 bases and the V segment lost 5 bases, leaving 13 bases of the junction unmatched. CDR3 size: 15 residues. CDR3 sequence (DNA): TGTGCCAGTAGTCCCACAGCGGGGGATGTCGCCGAGCAGTTCTTC. Amino acid sequence: CASSPTAGDVAEQFF. Combining the CDR3 with reference TRBV19 and TRBJ2-1 gives the whole variable domain DGGITQSPKYLFRKEGQNVTLSCEQNLNHDAMYWYRQDPGQGLRLIYYSQIVNDFQKGDIAEGYSVSREKKESFPLTVTSAQKNPTAFYLCASSPTAGDVAEQFFGPGTRLTVL.

The chain couples TRBV27 to TRBJ2-3; D gene unclear. The CDR3 has 14 amino acids. CDR1 and CDR2 (germline): MNHEY, SMNVEV (reference sequence). Trimming removed 2 bases at V and 2 bases at J, with 8 bases between. This CDR3 reads CASSLNGYTDTQYF. As DNA, the CDR3 is TGTGCCAGCAGTTTAAACGGGTACACAGATACGCAGTATTTT.

The CDR3 reads CASSIGTGGYTF. The CDR3 DNA sequence: TGTGCCAGTAGTATAGGGACAGGCGGCTACACCTTC. J is TRBJ1-2 and V is TRBV19; TRBD1 matches at 7 bases. Trimming at V came to 1 base and at J to 8 bases, leaving 1 base not matched to a gene. This CDR3 is built from 12 residues. Germline loops: CDR1 LNHDA, CDR2 SQIVND (reference sequence). The whole variable domain, remainder taken from reference TRBV19 and TRBJ1-2, is DGGITQSPKYLFRKEGQNVTLSCEQNLNHDAMYWYRQDPGQGLRLIYYSQIVNDFQKGDIAEGYSVSREKKESFPLTVTSAQKNPTAFYLCASSIGTGGYTFGSGTRLTVV.

The rearrangement links TRBV7-2 to TRBJ1-1; D unresolved. V lost 2 bases and J 0 bases, leaving 22 bases between the germline ends. There are 19 residues in the CDR3. Germline V gives CDR1 SGHTA, CDR2 FQGNSA. The CDR3 sequence is CASSLFVGGRQPLNTEAFF. The CDR3, as DNA: TGTGCCAGCAGCTTATTTGTCGGAGGTCGCCAGCCTTTGAACACTGAAGCTTTCTTT.

The CDR3 DNA reads as TGTGCCAGCAGCGGCGGGGCGGGGACAGATACGCAGTATTTT. As protein: CASSGGAGTDTQYF. This sequence joins TRBV5-6 and TRBJ2-3; TRBD2 is a possible D gene (6 bases). V was shortened by 4 bases and J by 3 bases, with 12 bases between the two germline ends. The V gene's germline CDR1 is SGHDT and CDR2 YYEEEE. The CDR3 has 14 residues.

The chain joins TRBV7-9 to TRBJ2-1; the D is unclear. In germline, CDR1 is SEHNR, CDR2 FQNEAQ (reference sequence). The CDR3 runs to 12 residues. Trimming removed 4 bases from V and 7 bases from J, with 8 bases in between. The CDR3, as DNA: TGTGCCAGCAGCTACGAGGAGAATGAGCAGTTCTTC. This encodes CASSYEENEQFF.

The chain joins TRBV28 to TRBJ2-3, with TRBD2 identical over 9 bases. After removal of 8 bases from V and 5 bases from J, the junction contained 8 bases not matched to a gene. The germline V gene encodes CDR1 MDHEN and CDR2 SYDVKM. The CDR3 loop spans 14 amino acids. CDR3 DNA: TGTGCCAGCCTAATTAGCGGGAGCGTAGATACGCAGTATTTT. It encodes CASLISGSVDTQYF.

The J gene is TRBJ2-5, the V gene TRBV5-1; TRBD1 matches 8 bases. With V trimmed by 2 bases and J by 2 bases, 5 bases remained unmatched. In germline, CDR1 is SGHRS, CDR2 YFSETQ. This CDR3 is built from 15 residues. CDR3 sequence reads: CASSFTGTGQETQYF. For the CDR3, the DNA is TGCGCCAGCAGCTTTACCGGGACAGGACAAGAGACCCAGTACTTC.